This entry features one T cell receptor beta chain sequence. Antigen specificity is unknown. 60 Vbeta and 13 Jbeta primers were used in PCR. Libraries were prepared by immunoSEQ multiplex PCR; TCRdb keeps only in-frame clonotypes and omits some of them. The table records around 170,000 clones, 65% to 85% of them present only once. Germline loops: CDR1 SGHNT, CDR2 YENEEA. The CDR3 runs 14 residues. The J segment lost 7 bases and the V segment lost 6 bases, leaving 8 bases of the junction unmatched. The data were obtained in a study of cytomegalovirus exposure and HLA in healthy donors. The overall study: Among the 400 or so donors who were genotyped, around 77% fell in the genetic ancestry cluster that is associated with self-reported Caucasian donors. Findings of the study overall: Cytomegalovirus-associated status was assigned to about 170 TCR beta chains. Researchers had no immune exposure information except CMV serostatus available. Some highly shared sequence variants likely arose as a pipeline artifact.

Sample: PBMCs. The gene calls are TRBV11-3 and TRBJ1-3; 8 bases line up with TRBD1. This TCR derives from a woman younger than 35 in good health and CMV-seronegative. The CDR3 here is CASSQADRANTIYF. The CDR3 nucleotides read TGTGCCAGCAGTCAGGCGGACAGGGCCAACACCATATATTTT.